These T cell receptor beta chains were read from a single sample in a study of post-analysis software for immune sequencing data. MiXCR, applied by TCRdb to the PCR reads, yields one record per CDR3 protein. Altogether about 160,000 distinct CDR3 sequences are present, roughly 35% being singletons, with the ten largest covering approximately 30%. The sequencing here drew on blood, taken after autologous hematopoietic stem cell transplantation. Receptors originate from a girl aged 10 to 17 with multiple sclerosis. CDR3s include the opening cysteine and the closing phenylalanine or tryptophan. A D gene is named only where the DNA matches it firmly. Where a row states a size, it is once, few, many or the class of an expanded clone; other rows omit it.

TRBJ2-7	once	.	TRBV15	CATSRATGAVSSYEQYF	TGTGCCACCAGCAGAGCTACGGGGGCAGTCAGCTCCTACGAGCAGTACTTC
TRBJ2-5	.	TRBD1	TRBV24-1	CATSEPGQGMETQYF	TGTGCCACCAGTGAGCCGGGACAGGGGATGGAGACCCAGTACTTC
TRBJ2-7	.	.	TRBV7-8	CASSFAGHYEQYF	TGTGCCAGCAGCTTTGCGGGGCACTACGAGCAGTACTTC
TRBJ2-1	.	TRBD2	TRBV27	CATFTGLAGYNEQFF	TGTGCCACCTTTACCGGGCTAGCGGGGTACAATGAGCAGTTCTTC
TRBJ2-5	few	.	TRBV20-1	CSARDLGIGGRGETQYF	TGCAGTGCTAGAGATCTAGGGATTGGCGGTAGGGGAGAGACCCAGTACTTC
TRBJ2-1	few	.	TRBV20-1	CSARDLARDLNEQFF	TGCAGTGCTAGAGATCTGGCCAGGGACCTCAATGAGCAGTTCTTC
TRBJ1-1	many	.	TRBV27	CASSLGGITEAFF	TGTGCCAGCAGTTTAGGGGGCATCACTGAAGCTTTCTTT
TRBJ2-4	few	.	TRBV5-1	CASREEIAKNIQYF	TGCGCCAGCAGAGAAGAAATAGCCAAAAACATTCAGTACTTC
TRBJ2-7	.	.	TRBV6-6	CASTQTRDRDEQYF	TGTGCCAGCACCCAAACCCGGGATCGGGACGAGCAGTACTTC
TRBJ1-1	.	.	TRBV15	CATCNPTEGNTEAFF	TGTGCCACCTGCAACCCGACAGAGGGGAACACTGAAGCTTTCTTT
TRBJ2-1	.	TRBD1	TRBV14	CASSLMTGAYNEQFF	TGTGCCAGCAGCCTCATGACAGGGGCCTACAATGAGCAGTTCTTC
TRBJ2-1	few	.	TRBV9	CASSVGSLTSGDEQFF	TGTGCCAGCAGCGTAGGGTCCCTTACTAGTGGGGATGAGCAGTTCTTC
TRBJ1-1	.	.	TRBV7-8	CASSPQAGVTEAFF	TGTGCCAGCAGCCCCCAGGCGGGGGTCACTGAAGCTTTCTTT
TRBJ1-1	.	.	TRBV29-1	CSVEVEAGTEAFF	TGCAGCGTTGAAGTGGAGGCTGGAACTGAAGCTTTCTTT
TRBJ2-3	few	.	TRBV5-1	CASSLVGYSTDTQYF	TGCGCCAGCAGCTTGGTCGGGTACTCCACAGATACGCAGTATTTT
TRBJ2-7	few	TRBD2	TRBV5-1	CASKRLAGGHEQYF	TGCGCCTCAAAACGACTAGCGGGAGGACACGAGCAGTACTTC
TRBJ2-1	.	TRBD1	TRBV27	CASRIQGSAGNEQFF	TGTGCCAGCAGGATACAGGGGTCGGCCGGCAATGAGCAGTTCTTC
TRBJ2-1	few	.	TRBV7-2	CASSLSGLGSQSYNEQFF	TGTGCCAGCAGCTTGTCAGGGTTGGGTAGTCAGTCCTACAATGAGCAGTTCTTC
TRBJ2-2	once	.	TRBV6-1	CASSGQPTRNTGELFF	TGTGCCAGCAGTGGTCAACCGACTAGAAACACCGGGGAGCTGTTTTTT
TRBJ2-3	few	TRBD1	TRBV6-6	CASSYPFRRGNTQYF	TGTGCCAGCAGTTACCCCTTTCGCAGGGGGAATACGCAGTATTTT
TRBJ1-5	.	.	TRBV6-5	CASSLSMGNQPQHF	TGTGCCAGCAGTCTCTCCATGGGCAATCAGCCCCAGCATTTT
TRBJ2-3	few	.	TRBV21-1	CASSRTGTSGSRADTQYF	TGTGCCAGCAGTCGCACTGGGACTAGCGGGAGTCGTGCAGATACGCAGTATTTT
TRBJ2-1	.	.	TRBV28	CASSFIAPTYNEQFF	TGTGCCAGCAGTTTTATTGCGCCTACCTACAATGAGCAGTTCTTC
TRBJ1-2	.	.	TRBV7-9	CASSVHLVDYGYTF	TGTGCCAGCAGCGTACACCTGGTGGACTATGGCTACACCTTC
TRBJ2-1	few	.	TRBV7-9	CASSLGGGQFF	TGTGCCAGCAGCTTAGGAGGGGGGCAGTTCTTC
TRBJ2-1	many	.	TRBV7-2	CASSLLAPRAGNEQFF	TGTGCCAGCAGCTTACTAGCGCCCCGTGCGGGCAATGAGCAGTTCTTC
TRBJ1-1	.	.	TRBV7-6	CASSLDSEENTEAFF	TGTGCCAGCAGCTTAGATTCCGAGGAGAACACTGAAGCTTTCTTT
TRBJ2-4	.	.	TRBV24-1	CATSATGGTKNIQYF	TGTGCCACCAGTGCTACGGGCGGAACCAAAAACATTCAGTACTTC
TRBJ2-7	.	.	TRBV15	CATSRVGSSYEQYF	TGTGCCACCAGCAGAGTGGGGAGCTCCTACGAGCAGTACTTC
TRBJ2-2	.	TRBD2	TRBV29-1	CSVLGGLAGSTGELFF	TGCAGCGTCCTAGGGGGGCTAGCGGGGAGCACCGGGGAGCTGTTTTTT
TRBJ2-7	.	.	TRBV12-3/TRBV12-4	CASSLKGYSSYEQYF	TGTGCCAGCAGTTTAAAGGGCTATAGCTCCTACGAGCAGTACTTC